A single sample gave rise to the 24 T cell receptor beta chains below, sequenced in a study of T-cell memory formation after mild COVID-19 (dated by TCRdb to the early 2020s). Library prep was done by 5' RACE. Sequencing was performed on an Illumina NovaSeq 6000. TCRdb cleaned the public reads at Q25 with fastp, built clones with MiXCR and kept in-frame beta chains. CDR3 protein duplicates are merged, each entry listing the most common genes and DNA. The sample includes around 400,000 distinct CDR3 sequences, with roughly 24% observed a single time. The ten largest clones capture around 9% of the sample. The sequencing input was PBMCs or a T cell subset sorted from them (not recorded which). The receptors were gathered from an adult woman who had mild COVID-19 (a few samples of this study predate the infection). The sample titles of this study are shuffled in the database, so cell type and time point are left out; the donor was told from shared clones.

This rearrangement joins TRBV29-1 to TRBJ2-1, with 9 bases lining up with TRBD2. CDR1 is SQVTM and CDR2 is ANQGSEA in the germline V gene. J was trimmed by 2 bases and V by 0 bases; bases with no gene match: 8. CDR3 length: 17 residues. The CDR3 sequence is CSVEDPETSGAYNEQFF. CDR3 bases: TGCAGCGTTGAAGATCCGGAGACTAGCGGAGCCTACAATGAGCAGTTCTTC.

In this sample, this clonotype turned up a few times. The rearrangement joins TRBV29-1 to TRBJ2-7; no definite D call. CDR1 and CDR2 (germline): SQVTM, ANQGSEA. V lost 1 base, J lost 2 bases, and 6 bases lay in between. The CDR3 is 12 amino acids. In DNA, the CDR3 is TGCAGCGTTGAAGGCACAACCTACGAGCAGTACTTC. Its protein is CSVEGTTYEQYF.

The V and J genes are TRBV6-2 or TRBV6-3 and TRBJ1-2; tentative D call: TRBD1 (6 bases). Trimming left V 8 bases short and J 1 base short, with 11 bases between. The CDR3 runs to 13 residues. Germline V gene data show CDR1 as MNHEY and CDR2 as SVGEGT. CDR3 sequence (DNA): TGTGCCAGCCGGACAGCTATTAACTATGGCTACACCTTC. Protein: CASRTAINYGYTF.

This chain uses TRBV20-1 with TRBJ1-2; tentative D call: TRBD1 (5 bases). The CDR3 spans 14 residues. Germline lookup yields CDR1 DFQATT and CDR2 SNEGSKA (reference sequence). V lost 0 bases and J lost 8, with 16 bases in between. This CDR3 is CSARDGSRERGYTF. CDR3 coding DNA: TGCAGTGCTAGAGATGGCAGCAGGGAGAGAGGCTACACCTTC.

CDR3 residues: CASSQGWTVQETQYF. The CDR3 nucleotides are TGTGCCAGCAGCCAAGGGTGGACTGTTCAAGAGACCCAGTACTTC. The chain couples TRBV14 to TRBJ2-5; maybe TRBD2 (5 bases). The CDR3 has 15 residues. The germline CDR1 and CDR2 sequences are SGHDN and FVKESK. The V gene lost 1 base and the J gene lost 2 bases, with 11 bases spanning the gap.

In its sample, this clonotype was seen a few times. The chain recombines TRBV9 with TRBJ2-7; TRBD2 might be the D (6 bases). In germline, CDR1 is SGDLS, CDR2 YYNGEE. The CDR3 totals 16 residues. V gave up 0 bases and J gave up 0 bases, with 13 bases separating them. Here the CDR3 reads CASSVAGEPTSYEQYF. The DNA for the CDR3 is TGTGCCAGCAGCGTAGCGGGGGAACCAACCTCCTACGAGCAGTACTTC.

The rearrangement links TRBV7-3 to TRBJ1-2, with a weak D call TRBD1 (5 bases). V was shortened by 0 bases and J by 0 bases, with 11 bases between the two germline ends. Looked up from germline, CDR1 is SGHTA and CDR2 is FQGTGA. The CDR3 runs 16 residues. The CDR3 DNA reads TGTGCCAGCAGCTTAACACCCGCGACAGCTAACTATGGCTACACCTTC. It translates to CASSLTPATANYGYTF.

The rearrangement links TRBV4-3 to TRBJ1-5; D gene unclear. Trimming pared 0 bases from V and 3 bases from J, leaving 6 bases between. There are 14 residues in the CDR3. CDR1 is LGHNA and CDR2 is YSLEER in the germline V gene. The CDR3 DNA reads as TGCGCCAGCAGCCAAGAAAGGGCCAATCAGCCCCAGCATTTT. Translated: CASSQERANQPQHF.

CDR3 in amino acids: CASSLLAGGANEQFF. For the CDR3, the DNA is TGTGCCAGCAGTCTGTTAGCGGGGGGAGCAAATGAGCAGTTCTTC. This rearrangement joins TRBV27 to TRBJ2-1; 10 nucleotides line up with TRBD2. This CDR3 has 15 residues. The germline gives CDR1 MNHEY, CDR2 SMNVEV (reference sequence). With V trimmed by 5 bases and J by 7 bases, 8 bases remained unmatched.

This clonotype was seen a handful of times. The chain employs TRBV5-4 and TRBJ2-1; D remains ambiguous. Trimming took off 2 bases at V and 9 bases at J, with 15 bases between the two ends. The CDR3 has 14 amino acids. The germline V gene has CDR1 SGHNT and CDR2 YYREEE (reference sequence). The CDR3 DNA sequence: TGTGCCAGCAGCTTCGAGATGCTAGATGGTGAGCAGTTCTTC. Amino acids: CASSFEMLDGEQFF.

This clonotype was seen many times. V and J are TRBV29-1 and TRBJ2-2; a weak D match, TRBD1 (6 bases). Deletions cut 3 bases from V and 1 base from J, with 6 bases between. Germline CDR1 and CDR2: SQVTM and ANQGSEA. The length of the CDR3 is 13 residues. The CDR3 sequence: CSVDRGNTGELFF. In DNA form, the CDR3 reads TGCAGCGTTGACAGGGGGAACACCGGGGAGCTGTTTTTT.

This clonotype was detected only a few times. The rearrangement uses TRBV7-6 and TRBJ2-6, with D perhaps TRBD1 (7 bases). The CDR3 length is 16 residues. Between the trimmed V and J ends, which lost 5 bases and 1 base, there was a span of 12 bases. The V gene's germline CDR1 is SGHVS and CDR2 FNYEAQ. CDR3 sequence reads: CASSPRGASGANVLTF. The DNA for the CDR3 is TGTGCCAGCAGCCCCAGGGGGGCGTCTGGGGCCAACGTCCTGACTTTC.

CDR3 in DNA: TGTGCCAGCAGTTGGGGGACAGATTACGAGCAGTACTTC. Amino acids: CASSWGTDYEQYF. The genes are TRBV27 and TRBJ2-7; 7 nucleotides agree with TRBD1. V was clipped by 4 bases and J by 4 bases; unmatched bases: 4. This CDR3 is built from 13 residues. The germline V gene encodes CDR1 MNHEY and CDR2 SMNVEV (reference sequence).

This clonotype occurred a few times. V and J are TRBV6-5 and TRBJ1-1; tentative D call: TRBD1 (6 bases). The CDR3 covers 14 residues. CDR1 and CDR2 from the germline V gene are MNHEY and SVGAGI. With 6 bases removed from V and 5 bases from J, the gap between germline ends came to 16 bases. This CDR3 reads CASRGGQSGTEAFF. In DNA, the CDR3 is TGTGCCAGCAGGGGCGGACAGAGTGGGACTGAAGCTTTCTTT.

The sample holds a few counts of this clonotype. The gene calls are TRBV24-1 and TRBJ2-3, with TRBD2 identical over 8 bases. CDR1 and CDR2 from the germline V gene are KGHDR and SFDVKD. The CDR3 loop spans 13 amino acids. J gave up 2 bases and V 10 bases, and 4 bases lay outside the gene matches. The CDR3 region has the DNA TGTGCCACTAGCGGGATAAACACAGATACGCAGTATTTT. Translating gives CATSGINTDTQYF.

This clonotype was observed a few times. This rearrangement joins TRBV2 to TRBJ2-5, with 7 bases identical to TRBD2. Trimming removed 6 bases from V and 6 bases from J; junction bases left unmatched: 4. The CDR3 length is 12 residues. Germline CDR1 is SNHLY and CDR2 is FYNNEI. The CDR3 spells CASSGLVQTQYF. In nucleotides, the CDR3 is TGTGCCAGCAGCGGACTAGTACAGACCCAGTACTTC.

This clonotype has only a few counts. The CDR3 coding sequence is TGTGCCAGCAGCTGGACTAGCGGGAGGACTCAAGAGACCCAGTACTTC. This translates into CASSWTSGRTQETQYF. The chain has TRBV5-6 and TRBJ2-5, with 14 bases that match TRBD2. This CDR3 contains 16 residues. Per the germline V gene, CDR1 is SGHDT and CDR2 is YYEEEE. After removal of 3 bases from V and 2 bases from J, the junction contained 3 bases not matched to a gene.

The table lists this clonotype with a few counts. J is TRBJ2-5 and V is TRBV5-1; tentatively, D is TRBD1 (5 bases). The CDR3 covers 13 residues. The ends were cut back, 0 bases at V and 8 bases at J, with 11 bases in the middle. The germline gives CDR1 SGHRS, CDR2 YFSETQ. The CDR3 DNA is TGCGCCAGCAGCTTGGGACAGAGGAGAACCCAGTACTTC. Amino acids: CASSLGQRRTQYF.

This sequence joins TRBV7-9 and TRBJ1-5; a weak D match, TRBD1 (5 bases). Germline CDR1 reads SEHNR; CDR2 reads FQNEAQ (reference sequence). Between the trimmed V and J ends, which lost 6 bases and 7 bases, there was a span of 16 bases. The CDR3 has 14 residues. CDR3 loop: CASSKDRKDQPQHF. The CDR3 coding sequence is TGTGCCAGCAGTAAAGACAGAAAGGACCAGCCCCAGCATTTT.

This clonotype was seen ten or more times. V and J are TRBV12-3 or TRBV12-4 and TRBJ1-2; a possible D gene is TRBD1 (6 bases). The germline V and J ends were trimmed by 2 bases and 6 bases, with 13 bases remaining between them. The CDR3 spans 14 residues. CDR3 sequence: CASSLRLDSHGYTF. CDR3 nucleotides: TGTGCCAGCAGTTTAAGGCTGGACAGTCATGGCTACACCTTC.

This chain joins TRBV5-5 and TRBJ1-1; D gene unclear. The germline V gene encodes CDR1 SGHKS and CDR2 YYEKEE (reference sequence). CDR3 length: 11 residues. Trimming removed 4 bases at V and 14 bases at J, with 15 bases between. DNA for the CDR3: TGTGCCAGCAGCCCCCCGGTCCCACCCTTCTTT. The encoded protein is CASSPPVPPFF.

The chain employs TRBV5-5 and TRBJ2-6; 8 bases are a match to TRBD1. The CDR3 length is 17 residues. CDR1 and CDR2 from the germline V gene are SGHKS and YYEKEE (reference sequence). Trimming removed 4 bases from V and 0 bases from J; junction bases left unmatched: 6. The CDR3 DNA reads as TGTGCCAGCAGCGATACTGGGACAGGCTCTGGGGCCAACGTCCTGACTTTC. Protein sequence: CASSDTGTGSGANVLTF. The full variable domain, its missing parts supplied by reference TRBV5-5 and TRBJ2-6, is DAGVTQSPTHLIKTRGQQVTLRCSPISGHKSVSWYQQVLGQGPQFIFQYYEKEERGRGNFPDRFSARQFPNYSSELNVNALLLGDSALYLCASSDTGTGSGANVLTFGAGSRLTVL.

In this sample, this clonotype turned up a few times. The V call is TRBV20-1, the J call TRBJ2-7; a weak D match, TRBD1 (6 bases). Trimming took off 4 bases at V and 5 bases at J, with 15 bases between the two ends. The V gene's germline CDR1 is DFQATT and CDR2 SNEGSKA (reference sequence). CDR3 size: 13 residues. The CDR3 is CSAMTRGWNEQYF. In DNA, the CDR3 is TGCAGTGCTATGACAAGGGGGTGGAACGAGCAGTACTTC.

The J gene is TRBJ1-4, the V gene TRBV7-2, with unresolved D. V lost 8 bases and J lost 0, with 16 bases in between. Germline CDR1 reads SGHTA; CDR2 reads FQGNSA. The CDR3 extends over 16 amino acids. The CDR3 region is CASRRSAIATNEKLFF. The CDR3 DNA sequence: TGTGCCAGCCGCCGGTCGGCGATTGCAACTAATGAAAAACTGTTTTTT.